This T cell receptor (beta chain) derives from a study of blood T cell repertoires in COVID-19. As for the study in general: Specimens from acute and convalescent COVID-19 originated in the United States, Italy and Spain. Sources were T cells, B-cell-depleted T cells, or PBMCs; the material itself was cDNA or gDNA.

Per the authors' pipeline: Quantification of nucleated cells was approximated via reference gene primer amplification. Repertoires were generated with immunoSEQ multiplex PCR, while TCRdb's copy carries only in-frame clones and drops some. The DNA gave D and trimming, while V, J and clone size come from that table. The table includes about 80,000 clones, roughly 87% detected once. Germline CDR1 is MDHEN and CDR2 is SYDVKM. V was clipped by 1 base and J by 6 bases; unmatched bases: 6. The CDR3 extends over 16 amino acids. The chain carries TRBV28 and TRBJ2-1; TRBD2 aligns across 10 bases. Sequenced material: peripheral blood. The receptor was derived from a man aged 70-80 years with acute or convalescent COVID-19. The CDR3 protein is CASSLLLAGSRNEQFF. CDR3 bases: TGTGCCAGCAGTTTATTACTAGCGGGGTCCCGCAATGAGCAGTTCTTC. Full variable domain (outside the CDR3, taken from reference TRBV28 and TRBJ2-1): DVKVTQSSRYLVKRTGEKVFLECVQDMDHENMFWYRQDPGLGLRLIYFSYDVKMKEKGDIPEGYSVSREKKERFSLILESASTNQTSMYLCASSLLLAGSRNEQFFGPGTRLTVL.